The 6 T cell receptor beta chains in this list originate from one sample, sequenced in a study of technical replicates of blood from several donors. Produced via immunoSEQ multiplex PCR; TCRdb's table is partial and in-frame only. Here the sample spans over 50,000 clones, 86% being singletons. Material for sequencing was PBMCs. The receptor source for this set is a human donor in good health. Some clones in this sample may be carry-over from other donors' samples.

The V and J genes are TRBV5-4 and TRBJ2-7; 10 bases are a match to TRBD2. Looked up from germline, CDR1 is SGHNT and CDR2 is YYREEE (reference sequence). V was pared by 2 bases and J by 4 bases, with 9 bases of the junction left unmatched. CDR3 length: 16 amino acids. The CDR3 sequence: CASSLAGGSKRYEQYF. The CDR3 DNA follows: TGTGCCAGCAGCTTAGCGGGGGGGTCAAAGAGGTACGAGCAGTACTTC.

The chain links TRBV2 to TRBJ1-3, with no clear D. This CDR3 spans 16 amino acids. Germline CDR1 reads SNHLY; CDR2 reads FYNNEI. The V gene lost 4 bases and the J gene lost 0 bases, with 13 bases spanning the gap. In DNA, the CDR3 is TGTGCCAGCAGTGTTCTTCAGGCCGACTCTGGAAACACCATATATTTT. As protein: CASSVLQADSGNTIYF.

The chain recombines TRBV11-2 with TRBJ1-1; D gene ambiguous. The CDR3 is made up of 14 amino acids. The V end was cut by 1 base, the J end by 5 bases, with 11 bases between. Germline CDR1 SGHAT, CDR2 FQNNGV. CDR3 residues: CASSLGVGSTEAFF. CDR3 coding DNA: TGTGCCAGCAGCTTAGGGGTTGGGAGTACTGAAGCTTTCTTT.

CDR3 bases: TGTGCCAGCAGTGATGGCAGGGGGCGCACAGATACGCAGTATTTT. Translated, it gives CASSDGRGRTDTQYF. The V call is TRBV2, the J call TRBJ2-3, with 8 bases that match TRBD1. Germline CDR1 reads SNHLY; CDR2 reads FYNNEI. V lost 3 bases to trimming and J lost 1 base; unmatched junction nucleotides: 3. This CDR3 is 15 amino acids long. The variable domain in full, completed from reference TRBV2 and TRBJ2-3, reads EPEVTQTPSHQVTQMGQEVILRCVPISNHLYFYWYRQILGQKVEFLVSFYNNEISEKSEIFDDQFSVERPDGSNFTLKIRSTKLEDSAMYFCASSDGRGRTDTQYFGPGTRLTVL.

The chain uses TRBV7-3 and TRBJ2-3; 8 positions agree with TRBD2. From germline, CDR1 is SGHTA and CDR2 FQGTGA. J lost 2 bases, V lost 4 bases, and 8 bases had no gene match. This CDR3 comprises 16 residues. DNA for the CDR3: TGTGCCAGCAGCTCGCACGAGCGGGGGTACACAGATACGCAGTATTTT. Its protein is CASSSHERGYTDTQYF.

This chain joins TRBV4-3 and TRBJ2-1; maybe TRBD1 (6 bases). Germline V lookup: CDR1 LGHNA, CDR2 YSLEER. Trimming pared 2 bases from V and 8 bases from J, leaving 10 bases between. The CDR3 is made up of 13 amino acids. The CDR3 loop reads CASSQFGGYEQFF. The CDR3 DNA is TGCGCCAGCAGCCAATTTGGGGGCTATGAGCAGTTCTTC.